What follows are 19 T cell receptor beta chains derived from one specimen sequenced in a study of T and B cells in COVID-19 patients (dated by TCRdb to the early 2020s). Genomic DNA extracted from blood, in amounts of roughly 250-550 ng, served as the starting material for amplifying TRB repertoires. The instrument was an Illumina MiSeq. Multiplex PCR with BIOMED2 TRB-A/B primer pools was used to amplify the TRB rearrangements. TCRdb itself trimmed the public reads at Q25 with fastp, ran MiXCR and retained productive beta chains. Every CDR3 protein is listed once, alongside the most common genes and DNA of its rows. The sample records 5,500 to 8,000 distinct CDR3 sequences, about a third of which are singletons. The ten most abundant clones make up around 25% of the sample. The material sequenced was blood. The receptors here all came from a human donor who had recovered from COVID-19.

V is TRBV10-3 and J is TRBJ1-1; D unclear. CDR3 length: 13 amino acids. V lost 8 bases and J 2 bases, leaving 12 bases between the germline ends. Germline V gene sequence: CDR1 ENHRY, CDR2 SYGVKD. CDR3 amino acids: CAILKLLNTEAFF. The CDR3, as DNA: TGTGCCATCCTAAAGTTACTTAACACTGAAGCTTTCTTT.

A few counts support this clonotype. The chain carries TRBV5-6 and TRBJ1-2; tentatively, D is TRBD1 (5 bases). The CDR3 length is 13 residues. Trimming left V 0 bases short and J 8 bases short, with 11 bases between. The germline V gene has CDR1 SGHDT and CDR2 YYEEEE. The CDR3 bases are TGTGCCAGCAGCTTGGTTCGGGGGAGCGGCTACACCTTC. The encoded protein is CASSLVRGSGYTF.

The chain has TRBV6-1 and TRBJ1-3, with no clear D. The CDR3 is made up of 16 amino acids. The V gene lost 2 bases and the J gene lost 0 bases, with 11 bases spanning the gap. CDR1 is MNHNS, CDR2 SASEGT, per germline. CDR3 bases: TGTGCCAGCAGTGAACTGGAGGGAAACTCTGGAAACACCATATATTTT. This translates into CASSELEGNSGNTIYF.

By share of the sample, this clonotype is medium-sized. The chain uses TRBV19 and TRBJ1-2, with 7 bases matching TRBD1. Germline V gives CDR1 LNHDA, CDR2 SQIVND (reference sequence). V dropped 7 bases and J dropped 4; count of bases not matched to a gene: 12. The CDR3 is 15 residues long. DNA of the CDR3: TGTGCCAGTACCCCTTCGACGGGACAGCGCTATGGCTACACCTTC. This gives the protein CASTPSTGQRYGYTF.

The CDR3 region is CAGSWQETQYF. The CDR3, as DNA: TGTGCCGGCTCATGGCAAGAGACCCAGTACTTC. V usage is TRBV12-3 or TRBV12-4 and J usage is TRBJ2-5; no clear D gene. V gave up 11 bases and J gave up 2 bases, with 9 bases separating them. The CDR3 loop spans 11 amino acids.

This clonotype is deemed medium-sized. This chain links TRBV12-3 or TRBV12-4 with TRBJ2-2; D uncertain. This CDR3 has 15 amino acids. Trimming cost V 7 bases and J 3 bases, with 15 bases left between them. DNA for the CDR3: TGTGCCAGCACCCAAGTCGAACCTTACACCGGGGAGCTGTTTTTT. It codes for CASTQVEPYTGELFF.

This clonotype qualifies as medium-sized. The rearrangement links TRBV5-5 to TRBJ2-3; TRBD1 agrees at 8 bases. J was trimmed by 12 bases and V by 5 bases; bases with no gene match: 14. CDR1 SGHKS and CDR2 YYEKEE come from the germline V gene (reference sequence). This CDR3 contains 14 residues. CDR3 nucleotide sequence: TGTGCCAGCAGGGTCGGGACAGGCATTGGGTTTCAGTATTTT. Translating gives CASRVGTGIGFQYF.

A few counts support this clonotype. This sequence joins TRBV19 and TRBJ1-1; D not certain. The germline CDR1 and CDR2 sequences are LNHDA and SQIVND (reference sequence). This CDR3 contains 16 residues. Trimming removed 3 bases at V and 1 base at J, with 15 bases between. Written as DNA, the CDR3 is TGTGCCAGTAGTATCCCCACGACGGCCGGGAACACTGAAGCTTTCTTT. It yields the protein CASSIPTTAGNTEAFF.

This clonotype was seen only a few times. The CDR3 is CASSFPGTEPYEQYV. The CDR3 nucleotides are TGTGCCAGCAGCTTTCCCGGGACGGAACCTTACGAGCAGTACGTC. The chain employs TRBV5-5 and TRBJ2-7; D may match TRBD1 or TRBD2 (5 bases each). The CDR3 totals 15 residues. The V end lost 2 bases, the J end lost 4 bases, and 16 bases lay between the germline ends. Germline-derived CDR1 and CDR2 are SGHKS and YYEKEE (reference sequence).

This clonotype was seen more than once but under ten times. The CDR3 region has the DNA TGTGCCAGCTCACGACAGAGAAGCTCCTACGAGCAGTACTTC. Encoded protein: CASSRQRSSYEQYF. This chain uses TRBV18 with TRBJ2-7, with D possibly TRBD1 on 5 matching bases. Trimming took off 4 bases at V and 0 bases at J, with 10 bases between the two ends. The CDR3 totals 14 residues. CDR1 and CDR2 from the germline V gene are KGHSH and LQKENI.

CDR3 protein: CSASPSLAGGQETQYF. The DNA of the CDR3 is TGCAGTGCTAGTCCCTCACTAGCGGGGGGGCAAGAGACCCAGTACTTC. The chain uses TRBV20-1 and TRBJ2-5, with 13 bases identical to TRBD2. Germline-derived CDR1 and CDR2 are DFQATT and SNEGSKA (reference sequence). Trimming took 3 bases from V and 2 from J; bases not matched to a gene: 6. This CDR3 contains 16 residues.

The chain uses TRBV7-2 and TRBJ2-7; 12 bases are a match to TRBD1. The ends lost 5 bases at V and 7 bases at J; junction bases unmatched: 6. CDR3 length equals 14 residues. Germline V gene sequence: CDR1 SGHTA, CDR2 FQGNSA. This CDR3 reads CASSIGTGGYEQYF. DNA for the CDR3: TGTGCCAGCAGCATAGGGACAGGGGGCTATGAGCAGTACTTC.

The sample holds a few counts of this clonotype. The chain links TRBV5-6 to TRBJ1-6; 7 bases map to TRBD1. The CDR3 runs 15 residues. Per germline, CDR1 SGHDT and CDR2 YYEEEE. The V segment lost 5 bases and the J segment 10 bases; nucleotides outside the gene matches: 12. CDR3 protein: CASSSGTDLRSPLHF. CDR3 nucleotide sequence: TGTGCCAGCAGTTCCGGGACAGATCTACGATCACCCCTCCACTTT.

Judged by abundance, this clonotype is medium-sized. This chain connects TRBV11-1 to TRBJ2-7; perhaps TRBD1 as D (6 bases). This CDR3 has 14 residues. V lost 0 bases and J 5 bases, leaving 11 bases between the germline ends. Germline CDR1 is SGHAT and CDR2 is FQDESV (reference sequence). Here the CDR3 DNA reads TGTGCCAGCAGCTTAGCGGCTACAGGGAACGAGCAGTACTTC. This translates into CASSLAATGNEQYF.

The chain couples TRBV12-3 or TRBV12-4 to TRBJ2-1; no firm D call. Trimming removed 4 bases from V and 2 bases from J, with 6 bases in between. The CDR3 runs 13 residues. CDR3 sequence: CASSSGPYNEQFF. CDR3 DNA sequence: TGTGCCAGCAGTTCCGGTCCCTACAATGAGCAGTTCTTC.

This clonotype was detected only once. V and J are TRBV12-3 or TRBV12-4 and TRBJ1-1; possible D gene TRBD1, 6 bases. V was shortened by 8 bases and J by 0 bases, with 13 bases between the two germline ends. The CDR3 has 14 amino acids. The CDR3 reads CASARGDMNTEAFF. The CDR3 region has the DNA TGTGCCAGCGCTAGGGGGGACATGAACACTGAAGCTTTCTTT.

In its sample, this clonotype is medium-sized. The chain couples TRBV5-5 to TRBJ2-2; D is unresolved. V lost 4 bases and J lost 7, with 14 bases in between. This CDR3 has 14 residues. Germline V gene data show CDR1 as SGHKS and CDR2 as YYEKEE (reference sequence). The CDR3 protein is CASSRNSLDGELFF. The CDR3 nucleotides read TGTGCCAGCAGCCGAAACAGCCTGGACGGGGAGCTGTTTTTT.

The chain joins TRBV5-5 to TRBJ1-2; 9 bases line up with TRBD1. The V segment lost 4 bases and the J segment 4 bases; nucleotides outside the gene matches: 8. The CDR3 loop spans 15 amino acids. Germline CDR1 reads SGHKS; CDR2 reads YYEKEE (reference sequence). The CDR3 spells CASSLTGGDIYGYTF. The CDR3 DNA reads as TGTGCCAGCAGCCTGACAGGGGGGGATATCTATGGCTACACCTTC.

The chain combines TRBV20-1 with TRBJ1-6; TRBD1 matches at 7 bases. Germline V gives CDR1 DFQATT, CDR2 SNEGSKA (reference sequence). CDR3 length equals 13 residues. With V trimmed by 6 bases and J by 4 bases, 3 bases remained unmatched. CDR3 residues: CSARDSYNSPLHF. CDR3 sequence (DNA): TGCAGTGCCCGGGACAGTTATAATTCACCCCTCCACTTT.